What follows are 22 T cell receptor beta chains derived from one specimen sequenced in a study of T cells in Graves' hyperthyroidism and ophthalmopathy. Amplified TCR beta CDR3 regions derived from RNA transcripts. TCR CDR3 regions were first amplified by RT-PCR with HTBI primers. Each CDR3 protein is one row after TCRdb ran MiXCR on the multiplex PCR reads. The table lists approximately 400,000 distinct CDR3 sequences, about 18% of them singletons, with about 4% in the top ten. The sequenced sample consisted of blood. All receptors come from a young woman with Graves' hyperthyroidism.

The V gene is TRBV10-3, the J gene TRBJ2-7; no reliable D call. Trimming pared 8 bases from V and 7 bases from J, leaving 18 bases between. From germline, CDR1 is ENHRY and CDR2 SYGVKD. CDR3 length: 13 amino acids. CDR3 protein: CAIGREPRNEQYF. CDR3 DNA: TGTGCCATCGGTAGGGAACCGCGCAATGAGCAGTACTTC.

In its sample, this clonotype was seen many times. V gene TRBV6-2 or TRBV6-3 combines with J gene TRBJ1-1; D unclear. The germline gives CDR1 MNHEY, CDR2 SVGEGT. This CDR3 region has 13 residues. V was pared by 6 bases and J by 6 bases, with 14 bases between. CDR3 in amino acids: CASRRLGSAEAFF. The CDR3 DNA follows: TGTGCCAGCAGACGCTTGGGGTCCGCTGAAGCTTTCTTT.

This clonotype was observed a few times. The V gene is TRBV5-1, the J gene TRBJ2-5; D may correspond to TRBD1 or TRBD2 (5 bases each). Trimming took off 2 bases at V and 3 bases at J, with 20 bases between the two ends. Germline CDR1 and CDR2: SGHRS and YFSETQ. The CDR3 has 17 residues. This chain's CDR3 is CASSLIIGQGPKETQYF. The DNA for the CDR3 is TGCGCCAGCAGCTTAATCATTGGCCAGGGACCTAAAGAGACCCAGTACTTC.

This clonotype came up many times. The rearrangement joins TRBV12-3 or TRBV12-4 to TRBJ2-2; D gene ambiguous. V lost 2 bases and J 3 bases, leaving 13 bases between the germline ends. The CDR3 length is 16 residues. CDR3 coding DNA: TGTGCCAGCAGTTTAAATTTTGTAGGAGACACCGGGGAGCTGTTTTTT. This codes for CASSLNFVGDTGELFF.

This clonotype appeared many times. This chain links TRBV7-8 with TRBJ2-6; either TRBD1 or TRBD2 may fit D (5 bases each). Germline CDR1 SGHVS, CDR2 FQNEAQ. Trimming shortened V by 4 bases and J by 3 bases, and 19 bases separated the two germline ends. The CDR3 runs 18 residues. The CDR3 spells CASSSPLDRSGGANVLTF. The CDR3 DNA follows: TGTGCCAGCAGCTCCCCTCTCGACAGAAGCGGTGGGGCCAACGTCCTGACTTTC. Variable domain in full (rest from reference TRBV7-8 and TRBJ2-6): GAGVSQSPRYKVAKRGQDVALRCDPISGHVSLFWYQQALGQGPEFLTYFQNEAQLDKSGLPSDRFFAERPEGSVSTLKIQRTQQEDSAVYLCASSSPLDRSGGANVLTFGAGSRLTVL.

The table lists this clonotype with a few counts. The chain is built from TRBV11-2 and TRBJ2-7, with a weak D call TRBD2 (6 bases). CDR3 size: 11 residues. Germline loops: CDR1 SGHAT, CDR2 FQNNGV. With 5 bases removed from V and 7 bases from J, the gap between germline ends came to 9 bases. This CDR3 reads CASSPRGEQYF. The CDR3 bases are TGTGCCAGCAGCCCCCGGGGGGAGCAGTACTTC.

The sample holds many counts of this clonotype. This chain connects TRBV10-3 to TRBJ2-7; D possibly corresponds to TRBD1 (6 bases). Looked up from germline, CDR1 is ENHRY and CDR2 is SYGVKD. This CDR3 comprises 15 residues. V was trimmed by 3 bases and J by 2 bases, leaving 14 bases between them. The CDR3 bases are TGTGCCATCAGTGATTCTACAGGGACGGCCTACGAGCAGTACTTC. Protein sequence: CAISDSTGTAYEQYF.

This clonotype has a count of ten or more. The V call is TRBV12-3 or TRBV12-4, the J call TRBJ2-7, with D tentatively TRBD2 (5 bases). CDR3 size: 16 residues. V lost 6 bases to trimming and J lost 2 bases, with 20 bases between them. CDR3 region: CASRPSGNGNPYEQYF. CDR3 coding DNA: TGTGCCAGCAGGCCTTCGGGTAACGGGAACCCCTACGAGCAGTACTTC.

J is TRBJ1-5 and V is TRBV4-2; TRBD1 agrees at 7 bases. The CDR3 runs 16 residues. The germline gives CDR1 LGHNA, CDR2 YNFKEQ. The V segment lost 0 bases and the J segment 6 bases; nucleotides outside the gene matches: 8. The CDR3 DNA is TGTGCCAGCAGCCAAGATAACAGGGGAATAGGTCAGCCCCAGCATTTT. The encoded protein is CASSQDNRGIGQPQHF.

V and J are TRBV10-1 and TRBJ2-1, with 7 bases fitting TRBD1. Germline V gene sequence: CDR1 WNHNN, CDR2 SYGVQD (reference sequence). The CDR3 length is 15 residues. V shed 9 bases, J shed 5 bases, and the junction held 13 bases outside the gene matches. The chain's CDR3 is CASKCVGQNHNEQFF. The CDR3 DNA reads as TGCGCCAGTAAGTGCGTGGGACAGAATCACAATGAGCAGTTCTTC.

This clonotype was seen repeatedly, ten times or more. This chain links TRBV30 with TRBJ1-4; D gene ambiguous. CDR1 is GTSNPN and CDR2 is SVGIG in the germline V gene (reference sequence). The ends were cut back, 2 bases at V and 0 bases at J, with 10 bases in the middle. The CDR3 has 15 residues. CDR3 sequence: CAWSLPGTTNEKLFF. Written as DNA, the CDR3 is TGTGCCTGGAGTCTACCGGGGACAACTAATGAAAAACTGTTTTTT. Together with reference TRBV30 and TRBJ1-4, the CDR3 gives the full variable domain: SQTIHQWPATLVQPVGSPLSLECTVEGTSNPNLYWYRQAAGRGLQLLFYSVGIGQISSEVPQNLSASRPQDRQFILSSKKLLLSDSGFYLCAWSLPGTTNEKLFFGSGTQLSVL.

This clonotype showed up many times. The chain joins TRBV20-1 to TRBJ1-1, with 9 positions matching TRBD1. Germline trimming cut 6 bases from V and 4 bases from J; bases unmatched to any gene: 12. CDR3 length: 15 residues. Germline V gene sequence: CDR1 DFQATT, CDR2 SNEGSKA (reference sequence). Here the CDR3 DNA reads TGCAGTGCAAAGAGTACGGACAGGGGAGGCACTGAAGCTTTCTTT. Translated, it gives CSAKSTDRGGTEAFF.

This clonotype was detected ten times or more. This chain uses TRBV20-1 with TRBJ2-5, with unresolved D. This CDR3 is 13 amino acids long. V was trimmed by 0 bases and J by 1 base, leaving 6 bases between them. Germline lookup yields CDR1 DFQATT and CDR2 SNEGSKA (reference sequence). CDR3 amino acids: CSARDFSQETQYF. The CDR3 DNA sequence: TGCAGTGCTAGAGATTTTTCCCAAGAGACCCAGTACTTC.

Only a few counts were recorded for this clonotype. This chain uses TRBV12-3 or TRBV12-4 with TRBJ2-5; no reliable D call. The CDR3 is made up of 12 amino acids. Trimming left V 3 bases short and J 4 bases short, with 6 bases between. The CDR3 here is CASSFIRETQYF. The CDR3 DNA follows: TGTGCCAGCAGTTTTATTCGAGAGACCCAGTACTTC.

The rearrangement joins TRBV6-1 to TRBJ2-7, with 8 bases identical to TRBD1. Germline V gene lookup returns CDR1 MNHNS and CDR2 SASEGT. J was trimmed by 3 bases and V by 4 bases; bases with no gene match: 8. This CDR3 region has 15 residues. The CDR3 DNA reads TGTGCCAGCAGTGGGTCGGACAGGGCAGTCTACGAGCAGTACTTC. The encoded protein is CASSGSDRAVYEQYF.

This clonotype was recorded many times. The chain combines TRBV5-1 with TRBJ2-7; no firm D call. The CDR3 loop spans 13 amino acids. Germline V gene sequence: CDR1 SGHRS, CDR2 YFSETQ. Trimming removed 3 bases at V and 5 bases at J, with 12 bases between. The CDR3 spells CASSSGFPDEQYF. The DNA of the CDR3 is TGCGCCAGCAGCTCTGGCTTCCCGGACGAGCAGTACTTC.

This clonotype was recorded many times. The V and J genes are TRBV29-1 and TRBJ2-7; 8 bases map to TRBD1. Germline trimming cut 6 bases from V and 2 bases from J; bases unmatched to any gene: 6. The germline V gene has CDR1 SQVTM and CDR2 ANQGSEA. The CDR3 consists of 13 residues. CDR3 sequence: CSVAPGQAYEQYF. The CDR3 coding sequence is TGCAGCGTGGCTCCGGGACAGGCCTACGAGCAGTACTTC.

This clonotype showed up many times. The chain uses TRBV20-1 and TRBJ1-2, with D perhaps matching TRBD1 (5 bases). CDR1 and CDR2 from the germline V gene are DFQATT and SNEGSKA (reference sequence). The CDR3 is 14 residues long. V gave up 3 bases and J gave up 7 bases, with 18 bases separating them. CDR3 sequence reads: CSASAGASASGYTF. CDR3 coding DNA: TGCAGTGCTAGTGCCGGGGCCTCAGCTAGTGGCTACACCTTC.

This clonotype has ten or more counts. The V gene is TRBV12-3 or TRBV12-4, the J gene TRBJ1-5, with D uncertain. The CDR3 spans 15 residues. Trimming took off 3 bases at V and 0 bases at J, with 9 bases between the two ends. CDR3 DNA sequence: TGTGCCAGCAGTTTTGGTACCAATAGCAATCAGCCCCAGCATTTT. It yields the protein CASSFGTNSNQPQHF.

The chain links TRBV11-1 to TRBJ2-5; 7 nucleotides match TRBD1. Trimming cost V 5 bases and J 5 bases; bases outside gene matches: 17. This CDR3 has 17 amino acids. CDR1 and CDR2 from the germline V gene are SGHAT and FQDESV (reference sequence). The CDR3 region has the DNA TGTGCCAGCAGCCTTGGACCCAGACAGGGTCGGGCGGAGACCCAGTACTTC. This codes for CASSLGPRQGRAETQYF.

This clonotype appeared many times. The CDR3 loop is CASSEAGGSREQYF. DNA for the CDR3: TGTGCCAGCAGTGAAGCCGGGGGATCGCGGGAGCAGTACTTC. The chain uses TRBV6-1 and TRBJ2-7; D possibly corresponds to TRBD2 (6 bases). The CDR3 has 14 amino acids. The V and J ends lost 0 bases and 7 bases respectively, with 13 bases between them. The germline V gene encodes CDR1 MNHNS and CDR2 SASEGT.

This chain connects TRBV30 to TRBJ2-7; maybe TRBD1 (7 bases). This CDR3 spans 14 amino acids. Germline-derived CDR1 and CDR2 are GTSNPN and SVGIG (reference sequence). Trimming pared 3 bases from V and 2 bases from J, leaving 14 bases between. In DNA form, the CDR3 reads TGTGCCTGGAGCGGAGGGGGCGGAACCTACGAGCAGTACTTC. Encoded protein: CAWSGGGGTYEQYF.